This record looks at one TCR beta chain sequence and its context. An assay was performed, and its level was deep. Produced via immunoSEQ multiplex PCR; TCRdb's table is partial and in-frame only. The sample holds roughly 2.6 million clones, approximately 94% seen once. This sample is drawn from a study of shared clonotypes between healthy human individuals. This CDR3 region has 13 residues. CDR1 is GTSNPN, CDR2 SVGIG, per germline (reference sequence). V shed 8 bases, J shed 5 bases, and the junction held 5 bases outside the gene matches. This chain joins TRBV30 and TRBJ2-3; TRBD1 agrees at 12 bases. Sequenced input: naive CD4+ T cells sorted from blood. The subset denotes: CD45RA+ positively selected. The clonotype originates from a man younger than 35 in good health. The CDR3 reads CAGDRGQQDTQYF. In nucleotides, the CDR3 is TGTGCCGGGGACAGGGGGCAACAAGATACGCAGTATTTT.